The 8 T cell receptor beta chains listed next were all sequenced from one sample in a study of Ad26.COV2.S vaccination and SARS-CoV-2 variants. Some clones are missing from TCRdb's copy, which holds only in-frame ones; the method was immunoSEQ multiplex PCR. The data contain hundreds of thousands of clones, roughly 84% of them singletons. The treatment denotes: roughly 18 received Ad26.COV2.S at low or high dose, single or two shots; several received placebo; per-sample allocation not given. Each sample was drawn 63 days after the first injection (of vaccine or placebo). This specimen consisted of peripheral blood, obtained in a trial of Ad26.COV2.S vaccine versus placebo. The receptor source for this set is a person aged 18-65 years who received the Ad26.COV2.S COVID-19 vaccine or a placebo.

The J gene is TRBJ2-7, the V gene TRBV19, with 7 bases lining up with TRBD1. Germline-derived CDR1 and CDR2 are LNHDA and SQIVND (reference sequence). This CDR3 is built from 13 residues. V trimming: 6 bases; J trimming: 3 bases; junction bases outside the gene matches: 5. The CDR3 coding sequence is TGTGCCAGTAGCGCGACAGGGATCTACGAGCAGTACTTC. This gives the protein CASSATGIYEQYF.

This chain uses TRBV24-1 with TRBJ2-3, with 9 bases that match TRBD1. Germline CDR1 KGHDR, CDR2 SFDVKD. Trimming removed 3 bases from V and 3 bases from J; junction bases left unmatched: 9. The CDR3 loop spans 17 amino acids. CDR3 sequence (DNA): TGTGCCACCAGTGATCGGACAGGGGCCGACTCTACAGATACGCAGTATTTT. This codes for CATSDRTGADSTDTQYF.

This chain connects TRBV9 to TRBJ1-1; tentatively, D is TRBD1 (5 bases). The germline gives CDR1 SGDLS, CDR2 YYNGEE. CDR3 length equals 14 residues. Trimming left V 3 bases short and J 2 bases short, with 11 bases between. The CDR3 loop reads CASSAGGRNTEAFF. Here the CDR3 DNA reads TGTGCCAGCAGCGCGGGGGGGAGAAACACTGAAGCTTTCTTT.

This clone was found once. The chain is built from TRBV6-6 and TRBJ2-7; D perhaps matches TRBD1 (7 bases). Germline V gene data show CDR1 as MNHNY and CDR2 as SVGAGI (reference sequence). The CDR3 spans 12 residues. With 6 bases removed from V and 5 bases from J, the gap between germline ends came to 11 bases. This CDR3 reads CASREGQHEQYF. The DNA of the CDR3 is TGTGCCAGCAGGGAGGGACAGCACGAGCAGTACTTC.

The V gene is TRBV11-3, the J gene TRBJ2-1; D is possibly TRBD1 or TRBD2 (5 bases each). Germline lookup yields CDR1 SGHNT and CDR2 YENEEA. This CDR3 spans 13 amino acids. The germline V and J ends were trimmed by 3 bases and 4 bases, with 7 bases remaining between them. The CDR3 loop reads CASSLGEYNEQFF. CDR3 coding DNA: TGTGCCAGCAGCTTGGGGGAGTACAATGAGCAGTTCTTC.

The chain joins TRBV7-3 to TRBJ2-7; unclear D gene. The V end was cut by 2 bases, the J end by 0 bases, with 11 bases between. The CDR3 covers 15 residues. Per the germline V gene, CDR1 is SGHTA and CDR2 is FQGTGA. The CDR3 reads CASSLAGGSSYEQYF. CDR3 sequence (DNA): TGTGCCAGCAGCTTAGCTGGCGGCAGCTCCTACGAGCAGTACTTC.

The chain links TRBV4-1 to TRBJ1-6; D unresolved. With 1 base removed from V and 7 bases from J, the gap between germline ends came to 8 bases. CDR3 size: 14 residues. The germline CDR1 and CDR2 sequences are MGHRA and YSYEKL. The chain's CDR3 is CASSQGPGNSPLHF. In DNA form, the CDR3 reads TGCGCCAGCAGCCAAGGACCCGGAAATTCACCCCTCCACTTT.

As DNA, the CDR3 is TGTGCCAGCAGCTCGCCCCCGGGTGGGGACTACCCCTACAATGAGCAGTTCTTC. Residues: CASSSPPGGDYPYNEQFF. The rearrangement links TRBV7-8 to TRBJ2-1; 7 nucleotides agree with TRBD2. After removal of 4 bases from V and 2 bases from J, the junction contained 14 bases not matched to a gene. Germline V gene sequence: CDR1 SGHVS, CDR2 FQNEAQ. The CDR3 length is 18 residues.